This T cell receptor beta chain is from a study of blood T cells in healthy people across ages. Regarding the study as a whole: Roughly linear age-related decline in beta diversity appeared, significant by age approximately 41.

A word on this clonotype: The antigen is unknown.

CDR1 is MNHNS and CDR2 is SASEGT in the germline V gene. The length of the CDR3 is 14 residues. V dropped 3 bases and J dropped 6 bases, with 12 bases sitting between them. A sample-barcoded 5' primer and a J-beta primer mix were used in a second PCR of about 7 to 11 cycles. TCRdb itself ran the 5' RACE reads through MiXCR, one entry per CDR3 protein. Seen here are 750,000 to 950,000 distinct CDR3 sequences, roughly 24% observed once, and the top ten hold 2.5% to 3.5%. These data were also reused for a study on T cells of mothers and their children.

Sequencing was done on a sample of blood. The gene calls are TRBV6-1 and TRBJ1-5; a weak D match, TRBD1 (6 bases). The clonotype comes from a boy between 10 and 17 years old in good health. The CDR3 DNA reads as TGTGCCAGCAGTGACTCAGGGGCGGGTCAGCCCCAGCATTTT. Protein: CASSDSGAGQPQHF.